The clone carrying this TCR beta chain was detected ten times or more. Its antigen is undetermined. The ends lost 3 bases at V and 4 bases at J; junction bases unmatched: 7. The CDR3 covers 17 residues. This record comes from a study of T cells in Graves' hyperthyroidism and ophthalmopathy. Study-level background: Peripheral blood sampling occurred at initial diagnosis, before any treatment.

Study-wide results and limits: Patients with ophthalmopathy were separated from those with stable hyperthyroidism by a 13 V-J model. Most expanded thyroid clonotypes above 0.001 recurred in blood.

Amplification of TCR beta CDR3 regions used RNA as the template. A first-round RT-PCR of the TCR CDR3 used the HTBI primer set. TCRdb re-called the multiplex PCR reads through MiXCR, storing one row per CDR3 protein. The sample carries roughly 160,000 distinct CDR3 sequences, 9.4% recorded once. The chain combines TRBV12-3 or TRBV12-4 with TRBJ2-5; 14 nucleotides match TRBD2. The sample taken for sequencing was blood. The origin of this receptor is a young woman with Graves' hyperthyroidism that later progressed to Graves' ophthalmopathy. The CDR3 region has the DNA TGTGCCAGCAGTTTTTTCACTGGGACTAGCGGGGGAGAGACCCAGTACTTC. This encodes CASSFFTGTSGGETQYF.